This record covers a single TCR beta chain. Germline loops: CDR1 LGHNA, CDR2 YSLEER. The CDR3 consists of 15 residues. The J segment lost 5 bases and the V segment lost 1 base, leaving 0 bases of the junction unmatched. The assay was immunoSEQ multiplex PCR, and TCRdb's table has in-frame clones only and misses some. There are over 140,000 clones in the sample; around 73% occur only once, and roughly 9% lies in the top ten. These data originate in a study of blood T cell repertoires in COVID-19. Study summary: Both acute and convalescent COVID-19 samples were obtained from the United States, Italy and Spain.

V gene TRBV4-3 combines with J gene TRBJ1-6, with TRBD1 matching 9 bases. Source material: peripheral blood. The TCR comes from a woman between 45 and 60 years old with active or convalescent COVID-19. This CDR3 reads CASSQGTGDNSPLHF. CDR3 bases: TGCGCCAGCAGCCAAGGGACAGGGGATAATTCACCCCTCCACTTT.